The entry that follows covers one T cell receptor (beta chain) sequence. Mismatch with germline at one junction end may stem from a read error. The data were taken from a study of CD8+CD57+ T cells in acquired aplastic anemia. Researchers used genomic DNA as the template to profile TCR beta VDJ and CDR3. TCRdb called the reads again in MiXCR, with one record for every CDR3 protein. This table has about 40,000 distinct CDR3 sequences, roughly 69% appearing once. CD8+CD57+ cell expansion, shown by flow cytometry, had occurred in the patients selected for sequencing. This CDR3 comprises 11 residues. Germline V gene lookup returns CDR1 SNHLY and CDR2 FYNNEI.

This receptor was obtained from a human donor with aplastic anemia. The genes are TRBV2 and TRBJ1-1; D is perhaps TRBD1 (6 bases). The sequenced material came from sorted CD4+, CD8+, or CD8+CD57+ T cells (not recorded which) from PBMCs. CDR3 in DNA: TGTGCCAGCAAACGGGACATAAAAGCTCTCTTT. Translated: CASKRDIKALF.